This TCR beta chain stems from a study of graft-versus-host responses after intestinal transplantation. Background on the study: In this cohort, recipients had multivisceral, liver-intestinal, or isolated intestinal transplants. Recipients were all induced with anti-thymocyte globulin, then given tacrolimus and steroids for around 3 years.

TCRdb keeps only in-frame clones here, not all; method: immunoSEQ multiplex PCR. The sample contains about 90,000 clones, roughly 90% of which appear only once. As for this clone: Its antigen is not known.

Points from the study as a whole: Analysis identified GvH clones in recipient marrow, with some appearing first in ileum or blood.

This CDR3 is 16 amino acids long. CDR1 SGHNT and CDR2 YENEEA come from the germline V gene. V shed 5 bases and J 3 bases; nucleotides not matched to a gene: 10. The material sequenced was unstimulated CD4+ T cells sorted from spleen or lymph node cells, taken before transplant. This clonotype was obtained from a human donor who was the organ donor for an intestinal transplant. The rearrangement joins TRBV11-3 to TRBJ1-3, with 7 bases lining up with TRBD1. CDR3 region: CASSPGTDRYGNTIYF. CDR3 coding DNA: TGTGCCAGCAGCCCAGGGACAGACCGGTATGGAAACACCATATATTTT.